The source of this T cell receptor beta chain is a study of T cell responses to AZD1222 COVID-19 vaccine. TCRdb's table, derived via immunoSEQ multiplex PCR, lists solely in-frame clones and lacks some. The sample has some 130,000 clones; roughly 93% are singletons. V was trimmed by 4 bases and J by 4 bases, leaving 10 bases between them. The CDR3 is 13 amino acids. CDR1 and CDR2 from the germline V gene are LGHDT and YNNKEL (reference sequence). The specimen was peripheral blood, collected 28 days after the second AZD1222 dose. This chain uses TRBV3-1 (or the pseudogene TRBV3-2) with TRBJ2-5; D is unclear. This receptor was obtained from an adult who received the AZD1222 COVID-19 vaccine. This chain's CDR3 is CASSPNIGETQYF. The DNA for the CDR3 is TGTGCCAGCAGCCCTAACATTGGAGAGACCCAGTACTTC.